The entry below describes one T cell receptor (beta chain). This sample is part of a study of shared clonotypes between healthy human individuals. It was CD45RO-negative cells, positively selected for CCR7, that made up naive CD8 cells, with terminally differentiated effector memory CD45RA+ cells excluded. Clones were sequenced by immunoSEQ multiplex PCR, and TCRdb holds only the in-frame ones, with some missing. The sample lists hundreds of thousands of clones, around 96% occurring once. The germline gives CDR1 SGDLS, CDR2 YYNGEE. CDR3 length: 13 residues. The V and J ends lost 7 bases and 4 bases, in that order; junction bases with no gene match: 8.

The receptor was isolated from a man aged 30-40 years in good health. The sample taken for sequencing was naive CD8+ T cells sorted from blood. This chain joins TRBV9 and TRBJ2-7; 7 nucleotides line up with TRBD2. The CDR3 DNA reads TGTGCCAGCGGGGCCGGCGGGAGTTACGAGCAGTACTTC. Protein product: CASGAGGSYEQYF.